One and the same sample provided the 16 T cell receptor beta chains below, sequenced in a study of blood T cell repertoires in COVID-19. Sequenced by immunoSEQ multiplex PCR; TCRdb stores in-frame clones only, minus some. The sample includes about 190,000 clones, approximately 80% seen only once; the top ten take around 12%. The sample taken for sequencing was peripheral blood. Receptors were obtained from a woman between 50 and 59 years old with acute or convalescent COVID-19.

The V and J genes are TRBV5-1 and TRBJ1-1, with 7 bases matching TRBD1. Germline V gives CDR1 SGHRS, CDR2 YFSETQ. J gave up 1 base and V 0 bases, and 6 bases lay outside the gene matches. The CDR3 spans 16 residues. As DNA, the CDR3 is TGCGCCAGCAGCTTGGGACAGGGAGGAGGGAACACTGAAGCTTTCTTT. It yields the protein CASSLGQGGGNTEAFF.

The rearrangement uses TRBV7-9 and TRBJ2-1; weak D call: TRBD2 (5 bases). This CDR3 is 17 amino acids long. The V end was cut by 2 bases, the J end by 6 bases, with 20 bases between. The germline V gene has CDR1 SEHNR and CDR2 FQNEAQ (reference sequence). The CDR3 nucleotides read TGTGCCAGCAGCTTAACTAGGACTGCAATCTTTAGCAATGAGCAGTTCTTC. Its protein product is CASSLTRTAIFSNEQFF.

This chain links TRBV19 with TRBJ1-5; D gene unclear. Germline loops: CDR1 LNHDA, CDR2 SQIVND (reference sequence). The V end lost 7 bases, the J end lost 6 bases, and 10 bases lay between the germline ends. This CDR3 comprises 12 residues. DNA of the CDR3: TGTGCCAGTACCGCGGCCGGTCAGCCCCAGCATTTT. Its protein is CASTAAGQPQHF.

The CDR3 coding sequence is TGTGCCAGCTCATCTGACAGCCGCTCACCCCTCCACTTT. Encoded protein: CASSSDSRSPLHF. V usage is TRBV18 and J usage is TRBJ1-6; D perhaps matches TRBD1 (5 bases). The germline CDR1 and CDR2 sequences are KGHSH and LQKENI. The V end was cut by 5 bases, the J end by 10 bases, with 12 bases between. CDR3 size: 13 residues.

The V gene is TRBV29-1, the J gene TRBJ2-1, with D perhaps TRBD1 (6 bases). CDR1 and CDR2 from the germline V gene are SQVTM and ANQGSEA. The CDR3 spans 11 residues. Trimming pared 1 base from V and 13 bases from J, leaving 11 bases between. In nucleotides, the CDR3 is TGCAGCGTTGAAGGAGGGGGAACACAGTTCTTC. Translating gives CSVEGGGTQFF.

This chain connects TRBV15 to TRBJ1-2; D gene ambiguous. Trimming took 0 bases from V and 1 from J, leaving 6 bases between them. The CDR3 sequence is 14 residues long. Per germline, CDR1 LNHNV and CDR2 YYDKDF (reference sequence). The CDR3 protein is CATSRDSLNYGYTF. Here the CDR3 DNA reads TGTGCCACCAGCAGAGACAGTCTTAACTATGGCTACACCTTC.

This rearrangement joins TRBV27 to TRBJ2-7, with 8 bases fitting TRBD2. There are 15 residues in the CDR3. CDR1 is MNHEY, CDR2 SMNVEV, per germline (reference sequence). Trimming at V came to 2 bases and at J to 4 bases, leaving 7 bases not matched to a gene. The CDR3 DNA follows: TGTGCCAGCAGTTTAAAGGTAGCGGGAAGGTACGAGCAGTACTTC. Protein sequence: CASSLKVAGRYEQYF.

J is TRBJ1-4 and V is TRBV5-1; the D is unclear. The germline CDR1 and CDR2 sequences are SGHRS and YFSETQ. Trimming removed 4 bases from V and 7 bases from J, with 17 bases in between. The CDR3 covers 15 residues. The CDR3 coding sequence is TGCGCCAGCAGCGCGAGCGGGATACGGATTGAAAAACTGTTTTTT. The encoded protein is CASSASGIRIEKLFF.

This clone came up once. This rearrangement joins TRBV11-2 to TRBJ2-2; weak D call: TRBD1 (6 bases). V lost 2 bases, J lost 7 bases, and 14 bases lay in between. CDR1 and CDR2 from the germline V gene are SGHAT and FQNNGV. The CDR3 has 15 amino acids. Here the CDR3 DNA reads TGTGCCAGCAGCTTAAATCCAGGGGCGGTCGGGGAGCTGTTTTTT. This translates into CASSLNPGAVGELFF.

The genes are TRBV19 and TRBJ1-1, with D maybe TRBD1 (5 bases). Trimming removed 7 bases from V and 4 bases from J, with 16 bases in between. The germline gives CDR1 LNHDA, CDR2 SQIVND (reference sequence). This CDR3 region has 14 residues. CDR3: CASTFFRDATEAFF. As DNA, the CDR3 is TGTGCCAGTACCTTTTTCAGGGATGCCACTGAAGCTTTCTTT.

The chain uses TRBV7-2 and TRBJ2-7, with TRBD1 matching over 8 bases. The CDR3 has 15 amino acids. V lost 5 bases, J lost 2 bases, and 8 bases stayed unmatched. In germline, CDR1 is SGHTA, CDR2 FQGNSA. This chain's CDR3 is CASSAQQGAAYEQYF. In nucleotides, the CDR3 is TGTGCCAGCAGCGCCCAGCAGGGGGCCGCCTACGAGCAGTACTTC.

The gene calls are TRBV7-6 and TRBJ2-5, with TRBD2 matching over 11 bases. CDR1 is SGHVS, CDR2 FNYEAQ, per germline. The trim removed 5 bases at V and 5 bases at J, leaving 4 bases unmatched. The CDR3 totals 14 residues. CDR3 nucleotide sequence: TGTGCCAGCAGCGTAACTAGCGGGAGCGAGACCCAGTACTTC. This translates into CASSVTSGSETQYF.

The chain employs TRBV10-2 and TRBJ1-1, with D hard to call. The CDR3 spans 12 residues. V was trimmed by 4 bases and J by 6 bases, leaving 9 bases between them. The germline CDR1 and CDR2 sequences are WSHSY and SAAADI. This CDR3 is CASSVERSEAFF. CDR3 DNA sequence: TGCGCCAGCAGTGTAGAGAGGTCTGAAGCTTTCTTT.

This clone was seen once. The chain joins TRBV28 to TRBJ2-7; 9 bases are shared with TRBD1. V gave up 4 bases and J gave up 6 bases; unmatched junction bases: 7. This CDR3 has 14 residues. Germline CDR1 MDHEN, CDR2 SYDVKM. The CDR3 protein is CASSWGQGGFEQYF. As DNA, the CDR3 is TGTGCCAGCAGTTGGGGACAGGGAGGGTTCGAGCAGTACTTC.

This sequence joins TRBV19 and TRBJ1-1; possible D gene TRBD1, 5 bases. The V gene's germline CDR1 is LNHDA and CDR2 SQIVND (reference sequence). Trimming shortened V by 3 bases and J by 8 bases, and 13 bases separated the two germline ends. This CDR3 is 13 amino acids long. The CDR3 DNA sequence: TGTGCCAGTAGTATGGGGCAGGTAGACGAAGCTTTCTTT. Translated, it gives CASSMGQVDEAFF.

The chain recombines TRBV10-2 with TRBJ1-1, with no clear D. There are 14 residues in the CDR3. Trimming took off 8 bases at V and 1 base at J, with 14 bases between the two ends. In germline, CDR1 is WSHSY, CDR2 SAAADI. The CDR3 spells CASLPGRQNTEAFF. CDR3 DNA sequence: TGCGCCAGCCTACCAGGCCGGCAGAACACTGAAGCTTTCTTT.